What follows are 21 T cell receptor beta chains derived from one specimen sequenced in a study of vaccination and CD4 T cells after COVID-19. These TCRs are of unknown antigen specificity. The treatment here: roughly nine-day PBMC culture with coronavirus spike peptide pools or control peptides (ViraFEST assay). The study sequenced cultured CD4+ T cell DNA using the Oncomine TCR Beta short-read assay. TCRdb analysed the PCR reads with MiXCR anew, one entry per CDR3 protein. The sample yields 15,000 or so distinct CDR3 sequences, 73% seen once. Sequencing input: CD4+ T cells from blood, cultured in vitro. All receptors come from a human donor who had recovered from COVID-19.

The table lists this clonotype with a count of one. This rearrangement joins TRBV12-3 or TRBV12-4 to TRBJ2-1; weak D call: TRBD1 (6 bases). The V and J ends lost 3 bases and 7 bases respectively, with 16 bases between them. The CDR3 is 15 residues long. The CDR3 is CASSFPGQGGNEQFF. The DNA of the CDR3 is TGTGCCAGCAGTTTCCCGGGACAAGGTGGGAATGAGCAGTTCTTC.

This clonotype was recorded a few times. The CDR3 DNA sequence: TGTGCCAGGTCCCAGCCCCAGCATTTT. It is translated as CARSQPQHF. This sequence joins TRBV19 and TRBJ1-5; D not resolved. V lost 9 bases, J lost 7 bases, and 4 bases lay in between. CDR1 LNHDA and CDR2 SQIVND come from the germline V gene (reference sequence). The CDR3 has 9 residues.

This chain links TRBV27 with TRBJ2-5, with D possibly being TRBD2 (5 bases). The CDR3 extends over 13 amino acids. The V gene's germline CDR1 is MNHEY and CDR2 SMNVEV (reference sequence). V was clipped by 6 bases and J by 5 bases, with 13 bases between them. The CDR3 reads CASSSNRRETQYF. Written as DNA, the CDR3 is TGTGCCAGCAGCTCCAATAGGAGGGAGACCCAGTACTTC.

This clonotype qualifies as medium-sized. V usage is TRBV29-1 and J usage is TRBJ2-3; D is undetermined. The CDR3 is 14 residues long. The ends were cut back, 6 bases at V and 6 bases at J, with 19 bases in the middle. The germline V gene has CDR1 SQVTM and CDR2 ANQGSEA. As DNA, the CDR3 is TGCAGCGTCCTAAGACTGGCCCCACTCGATACGCAGTATTTT. This codes for CSVLRLAPLDTQYF.

The chain is built from TRBV20-1 and TRBJ1-1; 8 positions match TRBD1. The CDR3 is 15 residues long. Germline V gene data show CDR1 as DFQATT and CDR2 as SNEGSKA (reference sequence). V lost 3 bases to trimming and J lost 0 bases; unmatched junction nucleotides: 6. CDR3 residues: CSASDPGQVNTEAFF. In DNA form, the CDR3 reads TGCAGTGCTAGTGACCCGGGACAGGTGAACACTGAAGCTTTCTTT.

In its sample, this clonotype is medium-sized. The chain couples TRBV5-1 to TRBJ1-1; the match to TRBD1 covers 7 bases. Unmatched junction bases numbered 5, after V lost 5 bases and J lost 1 base. The CDR3 consists of 14 residues. CDR1 SGHRS and CDR2 YFSETQ come from the germline V gene. CDR3 region: CASRTGEANTEAFF. For the CDR3, the DNA is TGCGCCAGCAGAACAGGGGAAGCGAACACTGAAGCTTTCTTT.

The chain employs TRBV7-8 and TRBJ1-5, with D perhaps matching TRBD1 (6 bases). Trimming removed 4 bases from V and 3 bases from J, with 13 bases in between. This CDR3 has 15 amino acids. CDR1 is SGHVS, CDR2 FQNEAQ, per germline. The CDR3 nucleotides are TGTGCCAGCAGCTCGGAACGGACAGTCAATCAGCCCCAGCATTTT. Translated: CASSSERTVNQPQHF.

This clonotype was counted a few times. This rearrangement joins TRBV20-1 to TRBJ1-6; D is ambiguous. Looked up from germline, CDR1 is DFQATT and CDR2 is SNEGSKA (reference sequence). Between the trimmed V and J ends, which lost 6 bases and 1 base, there was a span of 7 bases. This CDR3 contains 13 residues. CDR3 nucleotide sequence: TGCAGTGCCCGGGGTTCCTATAATTCACCCCTCCACTTT. As protein: CSARGSYNSPLHF.

The chain uses TRBV30 and TRBJ2-3; unclear D gene. Germline assignment: CDR1 GTSNPN and CDR2 SVGIG (reference sequence). V lost 6 bases and J 1 base, leaving 11 bases between the germline ends. The CDR3 runs 13 residues. The CDR3 nucleotides read TGTGCCTGCCATACGGGCGGCACAGATACGCAGTATTTT. Translation gives CACHTGGTDTQYF.

This chain connects TRBV7-7 to TRBJ2-2; D assignment may be TRBD1 or TRBD2 (6 bases each). CDR3 length: 13 amino acids. Germline V lookup: CDR1 SSHAT, CDR2 FNYEAQ (reference sequence). CDR3 bases: TGTGCGACGTCGGGGGCGCGCACCGGGGAGCTGTTTTTT. Protein product: CATSGARTGELFF.

The chain recombines TRBV6-5 with TRBJ2-7; no clear D. Trimming stripped 0 bases from V and 1 base from J, with 19 bases between. Germline CDR1 is MNHEY and CDR2 is SVGAGI. CDR3 length equals 18 residues. The CDR3 sequence: CASSYSKYQRTRSYEQYF. CDR3 sequence (DNA): TGTGCCAGCAGTTACTCGAAATATCAGCGTACACGGTCCTACGAGCAGTACTTC.

The V gene is TRBV24-1, the J gene TRBJ2-5; 13 nucleotides agree with TRBD2. J lost 5 bases, V lost 0 bases, and 11 bases had no gene match. This CDR3 spans 19 amino acids. The germline V gene has CDR1 KGHDR and CDR2 SFDVKD. The CDR3 coding sequence is TGTGCCACCAGTGATTTGCCTCTCCGGACTAGCGGGAGTTTGGAGACCCAGTACTTC. Translation gives CATSDLPLRTSGSLETQYF.

The chain has TRBV28 and TRBJ1-1; D remains unclear. The germline gives CDR1 MDHEN, CDR2 SYDVKM. The length of the CDR3 is 15 residues. V was cut by 1 base and J by 1 base, with 10 bases left in between. The CDR3 DNA reads TGTGCCAGCAGTTTATTACCAGGTCAGAACACTGAAGCTTTCTTT. Translating it yields CASSLLPGQNTEAFF. The full variable domain, rest sourced from reference TRBV28 and TRBJ1-1, is DVKVTQSSRYLVKRTGEKVFLECVQDMDHENMFWYRQDPGLGLRLIYFSYDVKMKEKGDIPEGYSVSREKKERFSLILESASTNQTSMYLCASSLLPGQNTEAFFGQGTRLTVV.

The rearrangement links TRBV6-1 to TRBJ1-6; no reliable D call. The ends were cut back, 6 bases at V and 5 bases at J, with 14 bases in the middle. The germline V gene has CDR1 MNHNS and CDR2 SASEGT. The CDR3 covers 15 residues. As DNA, the CDR3 is TGTGCCAGCAGCCTATCCCCTCGGAATAATTCACCCCTCCACTTT. Residues: CASSLSPRNNSPLHF.

The chain employs TRBV27 and TRBJ1-5; D remains ambiguous. Per the germline V gene, CDR1 is MNHEY and CDR2 is SMNVEV (reference sequence). This CDR3 comprises 14 residues. Trimming took off 5 bases at V and 6 bases at J, with 14 bases between the two ends. CDR3 nucleotide sequence: TGTGCCAGCAGTCCAAATACCTATACTCAGCCCCAGCATTTT. Its translation is CASSPNTYTQPQHF.

V is TRBV24-1 and J is TRBJ2-3; 11 positions match TRBD2. Germline V gene data show CDR1 as KGHDR and CDR2 as SFDVKD. The CDR3 spans 16 residues. Losses at the gene ends were 3 bases for V and 2 bases for J; bases not matched to a gene: 3. CDR3 residues: CATSDPGLAVTDTQYF. CDR3 DNA: TGTGCCACCAGTGATCCGGGACTAGCGGTCACAGATACGCAGTATTTT.

The J gene is TRBJ1-2, the V gene TRBV20-1; the match to TRBD1 covers 8 bases. The CDR3 spans 16 residues. Germline CDR1 is DFQATT and CDR2 is SNEGSKA (reference sequence). With 1 base clipped from V and 2 bases from J, the junction kept 9 bases outside the gene matches. The CDR3 DNA follows: TGCAGTGCTAGAGCCGGAGACAGGGGCCGAAACTATGGCTACACCTTC. Amino acid sequence: CSARAGDRGRNYGYTF.

J is TRBJ1-5 and V is TRBV7-9, with D possibly TRBD1 on 6 matching bases. Germline-derived CDR1 and CDR2 are SEHNR and FQNEAQ (reference sequence). CDR3 length: 17 residues. V dropped 1 base and J dropped 4 bases, with 17 bases sitting between them. The CDR3 sequence is CASSLVGSGVVNQPQHF. Here the CDR3 DNA reads TGTGCCAGCAGCTTAGTGGGATCAGGGGTTGTTAATCAGCCCCAGCATTTT.

The gene calls are TRBV6-1 and TRBJ1-1, with D perhaps matching TRBD1 (5 bases). Trimming cost V 5 bases and J 12 bases, with 10 bases left between them. The CDR3 extends over 10 amino acids. Germline values: CDR1 MNHNS, CDR2 SASEGT. The CDR3 region has the DNA TGTGCCAGCAGTAACCCAGGGACTTTCTTT. It specifies CASSNPGTFF.

The rearrangement links TRBV24-1 to TRBJ2-3; 9 positions agree with TRBD2. CDR3 length: 15 residues. With V trimmed by 9 bases and J by 2 bases, 8 bases remained unmatched. From germline, CDR1 is KGHDR and CDR2 SFDVKD. CDR3 nucleotides: TGTGCCACCGGGGGATCTAGCGGGACCACAGATACGCAGTATTTT. Its translation: CATGGSSGTTDTQYF.

This rearrangement joins TRBV27 to TRBJ1-2, with 9 bases aligning to TRBD1. V shed 6 bases and J 4 bases; nucleotides not matched to a gene: 12. Germline assignment: CDR1 MNHEY and CDR2 SMNVEV (reference sequence). The CDR3 length is 16 residues. CDR3 nucleotide sequence: TGTGCCAGCAGAGTATCCAGGACAGGGGCCCCCTATGGCTACACCTTC. Its protein product is CASRVSRTGAPYGYTF.